Included here is one T cell receptor (beta chain) sequence, with context. This specimen comes from a study of glioma-infiltrating T cells after dendritic cell vaccination. The method was immunoSEQ multiplex PCR; TCRdb's version includes in-frame clones alone and lacks a portion of them. The table has around 60,000 clones, more than 75% seen once. Time point in this sample: after dendritic cell vaccination, including at tumor progression/relapse. This TCR was recovered from a human donor with glioblastoma. The starting material was blood, obtained after dendritic cell vaccination.

The CDR3 coding sequence is TGTGCTAGTGTTCGCCGGGACAGGGTCAACACTGAAGCTTTCTTT. Amino acid sequence: CASVRRDRVNTEAFF. The chain combines TRBV12-5 with TRBJ1-1; 9 nucleotides agree with TRBD1. With V trimmed by 7 bases and J by 2 bases, 8 bases remained unmatched. The CDR3 loop spans 15 amino acids. The V gene's germline CDR1 is LGHNT and CDR2 FRNRAP.